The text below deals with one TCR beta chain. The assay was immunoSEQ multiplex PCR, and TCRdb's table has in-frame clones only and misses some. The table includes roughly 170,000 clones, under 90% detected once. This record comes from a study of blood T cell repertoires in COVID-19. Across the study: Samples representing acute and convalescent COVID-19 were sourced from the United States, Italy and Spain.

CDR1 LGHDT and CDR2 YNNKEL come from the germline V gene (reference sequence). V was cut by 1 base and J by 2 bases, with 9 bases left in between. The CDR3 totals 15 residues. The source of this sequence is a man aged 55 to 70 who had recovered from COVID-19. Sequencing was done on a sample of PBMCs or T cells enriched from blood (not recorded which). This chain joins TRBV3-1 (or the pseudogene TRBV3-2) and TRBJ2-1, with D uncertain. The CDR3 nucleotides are TGTGCCAGCAGCCAAGTCAGAGGAACCTACAATGAGCAGTTCTTC. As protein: CASSQVRGTYNEQFF.